This T cell receptor (beta chain) was observed in a study of T-cell reconstitution after alpha-beta-depleted transplantation in children (TCRdb year 2016). Turning to the overall study: Using TCR repertoire profiling, the study quantitatively followed how T-cell immune reconstitution unfolded in children after TCRalphabeta/CD19-depleted allogeneic hematopoietic cell transplantation.

This clonotype was counted between two and nine times. The specificity of this receptor is unknown. Nothing much larger sits one base from this clone, and base qualities are not available. Library creation used PCR. The instrument was an Illumina HiSeq 2500. Molecular barcoding was employed in the preparation of TCR libraries, with unique molecular identifiers being used to normalize TCRbeta repertoire quantification. TCRdb passed the public sequencing reads through fastp at Q25 and MiXCR, retaining productive beta sequences. Each CDR3 protein appears once, grouped with its most common genes and DNA. The sample table shows about 980,000 distinct CDR3 sequences, and roughly 31% are seen once. The ten largest make up approximately 30% of the sample. Looking up the germline V gene yields CDR1 MNHEY and CDR2 SVGAGI. From the cysteine up to the phenylalanine, the CDR3 has a length of 17 residues. Only CDR3 DNA is held: 51 bases, read in frame from base 1. The junction shows trimming of 0 bases on V and 2 bases on J, and the gene matches do not reach 5 bases of it.

This specimen's treatment or condition label, per the study, means: allogeneic hematopoietic cell transplantation with graft depleted of TCRalphabeta T cells and CD19 B cells. TCRalphabeta/CD19-depleted allogeneic hematopoietic cell grafts were given to the transplant recipients, all of whom were children. Paper-wide results and their limitations: Over subsequent months, a decline in hyperexpanded clone frequencies was noted, and after one year, T-cell counts and TCRbeta diversity were mostly ascribed to newly produced T cells. In some patients, high TCRbeta diversity at day 60 was attributed to recipient T cells and intrathymic progenitors that had survived conditioning. About two months after transplant, the apparently early recovery of alphabetaT-cell counts reportedly depended on just several hundred clones that had expanded rapidly and came from non-depleted graft cells.

The V gene is TRBV6-5 and the J gene is TRBJ2-3, and 10 bases in between align with TRBD2. The TCR was taken from a boy under two years old who had a stem cell transplant for SCID, so the T cells may come from the graft donor. This sample comprised PBMCs, mostly from graft donor cells, obtained 360 days after TCRalphabeta/CD19-depleted stem cell transplant. The nucleotide sequence reads as follows: TGTGCCAGCAGTTACTCGGGAGCGGGGGGGCCCACAGATACGCAGTATTTT. Its amino acids are CASSYSGAGGPTDTQYF.